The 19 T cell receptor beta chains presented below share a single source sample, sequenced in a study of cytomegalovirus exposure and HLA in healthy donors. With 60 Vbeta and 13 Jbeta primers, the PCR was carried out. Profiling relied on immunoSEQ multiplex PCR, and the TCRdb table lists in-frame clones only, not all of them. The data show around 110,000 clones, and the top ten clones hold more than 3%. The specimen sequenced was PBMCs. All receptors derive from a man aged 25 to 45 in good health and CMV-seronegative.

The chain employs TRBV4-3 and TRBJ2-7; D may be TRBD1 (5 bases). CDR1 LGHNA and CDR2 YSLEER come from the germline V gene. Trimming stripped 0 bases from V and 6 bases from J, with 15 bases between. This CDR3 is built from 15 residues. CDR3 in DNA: TGCGCCAGCAGCCAAGATCAGGGTCGAACCACCGAGCAGTACTTC. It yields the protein CASSQDQGRTTEQYF.

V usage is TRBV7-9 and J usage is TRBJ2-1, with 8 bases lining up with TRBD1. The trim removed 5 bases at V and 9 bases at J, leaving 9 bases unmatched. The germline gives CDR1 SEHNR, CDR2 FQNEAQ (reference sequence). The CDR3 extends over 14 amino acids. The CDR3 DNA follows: TGTGCCAGCAGCCTAAACGAGGGGACAGGTGAGCAGTTCTTC. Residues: CASSLNEGTGEQFF.

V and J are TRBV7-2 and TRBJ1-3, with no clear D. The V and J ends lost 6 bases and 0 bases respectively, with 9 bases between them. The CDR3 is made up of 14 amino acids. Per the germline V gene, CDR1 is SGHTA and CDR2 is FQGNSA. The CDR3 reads CASRLSFSGNTIYF. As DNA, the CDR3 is TGTGCCAGCAGACTATCTTTCTCTGGAAACACCATATATTTT. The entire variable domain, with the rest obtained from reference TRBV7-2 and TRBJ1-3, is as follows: GAGVSQSPSNKVTEKGKDVELRCDPISGHTALYWYRQSLGQGLEFLIYFQGNSAPDKSGLPSDRFSAERTGGSVSTLTIQRTQQEDSAVYLCASRLSFSGNTIYFGEGSWLTVV.

The CDR3 DNA reads as TGCGCCAGCAGTAATAACGGGACAGGGACGAACACTGAAGCTTTCTTT. It is translated as CASSNNGTGTNTEAFF. The chain links TRBV23-1 to TRBJ1-1, with 9 bases fitting TRBD1. TRBV23-1 qualifies as an ORF whose function is uncertain. The CDR3 covers 16 residues. After removal of 5 bases from V and 1 base from J, the junction contained 8 bases not matched to a gene.

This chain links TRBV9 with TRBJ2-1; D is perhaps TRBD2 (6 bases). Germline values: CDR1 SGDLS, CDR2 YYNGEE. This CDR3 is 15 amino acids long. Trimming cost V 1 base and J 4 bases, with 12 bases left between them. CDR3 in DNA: TGTGCCAGCAGCGTAATGGAGGGCCCATACAATGAGCAGTTCTTC. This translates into CASSVMEGPYNEQFF.

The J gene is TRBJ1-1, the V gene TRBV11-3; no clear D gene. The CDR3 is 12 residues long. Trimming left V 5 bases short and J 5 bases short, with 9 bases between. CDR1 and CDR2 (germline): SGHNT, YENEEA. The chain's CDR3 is CASSRRGTEAFF. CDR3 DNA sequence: TGTGCCAGCAGCAGACGAGGTACTGAAGCTTTCTTT.

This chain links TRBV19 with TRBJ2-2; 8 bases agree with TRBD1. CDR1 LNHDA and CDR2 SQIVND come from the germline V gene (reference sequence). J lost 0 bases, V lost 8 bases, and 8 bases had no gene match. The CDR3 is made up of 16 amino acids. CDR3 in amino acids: CASGWRGQANTGELFF. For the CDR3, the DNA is TGTGCCAGTGGATGGAGGGGACAGGCGAACACCGGGGAGCTGTTTTTT.

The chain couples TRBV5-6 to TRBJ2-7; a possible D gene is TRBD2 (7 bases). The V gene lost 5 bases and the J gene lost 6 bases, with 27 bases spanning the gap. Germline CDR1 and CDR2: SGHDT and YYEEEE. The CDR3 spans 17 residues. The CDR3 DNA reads TGTGCCAGCAGTTCGCGGGCGGGGGCGGGTGTGTTTGCCGAGCAGTACTTC. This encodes CASSSRAGAGVFAEQYF.

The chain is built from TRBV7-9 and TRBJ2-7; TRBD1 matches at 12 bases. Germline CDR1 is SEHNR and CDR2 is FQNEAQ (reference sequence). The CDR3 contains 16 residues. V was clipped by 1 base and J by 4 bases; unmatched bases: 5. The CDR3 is CASSLGGTGGGYEQYF. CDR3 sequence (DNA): TGTGCCAGCAGCTTAGGGGGGACAGGGGGCGGTTACGAGCAGTACTTC.

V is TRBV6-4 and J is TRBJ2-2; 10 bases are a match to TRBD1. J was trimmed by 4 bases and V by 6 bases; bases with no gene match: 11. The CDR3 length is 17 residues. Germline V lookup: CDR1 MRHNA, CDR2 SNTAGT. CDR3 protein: CASSPTPGQGFTGELFF. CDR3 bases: TGTGCCAGCAGCCCGACTCCGGGACAGGGGTTCACCGGGGAGCTGTTTTTT.

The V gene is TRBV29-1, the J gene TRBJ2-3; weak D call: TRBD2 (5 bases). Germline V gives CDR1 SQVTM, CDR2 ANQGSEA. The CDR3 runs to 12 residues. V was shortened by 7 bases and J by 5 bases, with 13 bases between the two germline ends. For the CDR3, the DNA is TGCAGCGGAGACGGAGGAATAGATACGCAGTATTTT. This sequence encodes CSGDGGIDTQYF.

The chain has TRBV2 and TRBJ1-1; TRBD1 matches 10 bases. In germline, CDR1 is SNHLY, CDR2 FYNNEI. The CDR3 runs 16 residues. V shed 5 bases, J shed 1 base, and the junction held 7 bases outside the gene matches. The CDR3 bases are TGTGCCAGCAGTTCTGCTCGGGACAGGGGGAACACTGAAGCTTTCTTT. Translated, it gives CASSSARDRGNTEAFF.

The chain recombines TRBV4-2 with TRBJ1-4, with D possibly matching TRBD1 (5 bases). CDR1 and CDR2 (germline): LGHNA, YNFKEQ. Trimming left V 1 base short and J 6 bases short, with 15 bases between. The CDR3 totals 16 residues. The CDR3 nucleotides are TGTGCCAGCAGCCAAGGACCAGGGAAAGGAGATGAAAAACTGTTTTTT. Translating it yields CASSQGPGKGDEKLFF.

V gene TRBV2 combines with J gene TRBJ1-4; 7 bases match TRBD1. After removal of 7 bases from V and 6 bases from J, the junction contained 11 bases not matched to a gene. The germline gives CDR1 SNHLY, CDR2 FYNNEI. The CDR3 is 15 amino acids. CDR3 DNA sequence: TGTGCCAGCAACCCCGACAGGGCGAAGGATGAAAAACTGTTTTTT. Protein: CASNPDRAKDEKLFF.

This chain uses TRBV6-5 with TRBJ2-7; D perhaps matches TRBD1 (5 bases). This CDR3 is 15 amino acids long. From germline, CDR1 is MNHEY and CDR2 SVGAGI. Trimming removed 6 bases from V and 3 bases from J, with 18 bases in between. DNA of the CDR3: TGTGCCAGCAGGGCACTTCGACAGCGAGTCTACGAGCAGTACTTC. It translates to CASRALRQRVYEQYF.

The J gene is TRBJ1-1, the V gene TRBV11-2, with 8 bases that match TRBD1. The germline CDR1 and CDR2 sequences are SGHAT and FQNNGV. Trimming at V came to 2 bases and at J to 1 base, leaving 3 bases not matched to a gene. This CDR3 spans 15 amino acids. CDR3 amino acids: CASSLWGTGNTEAFF. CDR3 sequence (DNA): TGTGCCAGCAGCTTATGGGGGACAGGGAACACTGAAGCTTTCTTT.

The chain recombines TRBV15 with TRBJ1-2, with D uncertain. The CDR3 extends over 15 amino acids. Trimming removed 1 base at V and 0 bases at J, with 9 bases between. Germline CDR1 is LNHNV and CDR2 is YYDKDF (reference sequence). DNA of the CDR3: TGTGCCACCAGCAGAGCTCTTAGCACTAACTATGGCTACACCTTC. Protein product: CATSRALSTNYGYTF.

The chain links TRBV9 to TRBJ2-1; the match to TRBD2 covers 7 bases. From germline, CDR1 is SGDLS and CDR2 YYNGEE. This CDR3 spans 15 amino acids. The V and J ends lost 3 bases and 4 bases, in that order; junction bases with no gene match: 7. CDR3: CASSAPWGGYNEQFF. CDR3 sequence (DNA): TGTGCCAGCAGCGCGCCCTGGGGGGGTTACAATGAGCAGTTCTTC.

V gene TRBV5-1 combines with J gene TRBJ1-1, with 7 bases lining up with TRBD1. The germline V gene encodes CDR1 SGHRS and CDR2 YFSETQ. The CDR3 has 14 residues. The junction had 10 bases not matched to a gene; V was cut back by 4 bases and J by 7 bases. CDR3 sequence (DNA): TGCGCCAGCAGCCTCTTAGGGGGCGACCGTGAAGCTTTCTTT. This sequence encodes CASSLLGGDREAFF.